This TCR beta chain was captured in a study of OX40 agonist ivuxolimab in advanced cancers. Data came from immunoSEQ multiplex PCR; TCRdb stores just in-frame clones and leaves some out. Altogether about 100,000 clones are present, approximately 90% being singletons, with the ten largest covering around 0.58%. The CDR3 covers 15 residues. Trimming took 3 bases from V and 3 from J, leaving 13 bases between them. Per the germline V gene, CDR1 is SGHTS and CDR2 is YDEGEE. This receptor was taken from an adult with an advanced solid tumor such as melanoma, head and neck, liver or kidney cancer. The chain employs TRBV5-8 and TRBJ2-4; D is perhaps TRBD1 (5 bases). This specimen was CD4+ or CD8+ T cells sorted from blood, taken in a trial of the OX40 agonist ivuxolimab. The CDR3 sequence: CASSSDRGGKNIQYF. CDR3 nucleotides: TGTGCCAGCAGCTCTGATAGGGGCGGCAAAAACATTCAGTACTTC.